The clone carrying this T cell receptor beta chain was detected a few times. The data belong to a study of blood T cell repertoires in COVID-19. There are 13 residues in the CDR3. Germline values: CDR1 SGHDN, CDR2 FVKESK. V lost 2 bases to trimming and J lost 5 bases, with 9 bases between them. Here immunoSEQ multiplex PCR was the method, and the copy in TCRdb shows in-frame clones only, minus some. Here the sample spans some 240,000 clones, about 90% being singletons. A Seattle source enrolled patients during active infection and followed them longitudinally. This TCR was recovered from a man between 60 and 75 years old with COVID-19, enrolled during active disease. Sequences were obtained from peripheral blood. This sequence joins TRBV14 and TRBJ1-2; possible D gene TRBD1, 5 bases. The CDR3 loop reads CASSQLPGYGYTF. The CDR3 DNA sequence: TGTGCCAGCAGCCAATTGCCAGGGTATGGCTACACCTTC.